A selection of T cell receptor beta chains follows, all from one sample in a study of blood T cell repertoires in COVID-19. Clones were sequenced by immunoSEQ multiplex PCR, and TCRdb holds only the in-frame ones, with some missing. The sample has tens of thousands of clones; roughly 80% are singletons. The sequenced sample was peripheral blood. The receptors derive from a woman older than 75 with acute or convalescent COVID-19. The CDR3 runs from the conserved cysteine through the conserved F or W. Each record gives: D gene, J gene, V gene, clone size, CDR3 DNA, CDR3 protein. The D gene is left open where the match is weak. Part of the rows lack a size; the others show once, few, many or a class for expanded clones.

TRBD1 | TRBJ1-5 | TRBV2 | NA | TGTGCCAGCAGCGGGATGGGACAGGGGAACCAGCCCCAGCATTTT | CASSGMGQGNQPQHF
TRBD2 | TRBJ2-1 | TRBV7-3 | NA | TGTGCCAGCAGCTTAAAAGCGGGGGGCCTGGATGAGCAGTTCTTC | CASSLKAGGLDEQFF
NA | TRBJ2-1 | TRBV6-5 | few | TGTGCCAGCAGTTACTCCACGGGTGAGCAGTTCTTC | CASSYSTGEQFF
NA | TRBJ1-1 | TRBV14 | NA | TGTGCCAGCAGCCAGAGGCCAACCTGGGACACTGAAGCTTTCTTT | CASSQRPTWDTEAFF
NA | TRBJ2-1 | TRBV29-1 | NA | TGCAGCGGTATGTACAATGAGCAGTTCTTC | CSGMYNEQFF
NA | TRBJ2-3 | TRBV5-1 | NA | TGCGCCAGCAGCTCAACTCAGGGGACAGATACGCAGTATTTT | CASSSTQGTDTQYF
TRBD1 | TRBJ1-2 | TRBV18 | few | TGTGCCAGCTCACCCGGGACAGCTAACTATGGCTACACCTTC | CASSPGTANYGYTF
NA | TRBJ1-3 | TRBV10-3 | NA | TGTGCCATCAGTGAGTCGGACACTGGAAACACCATATATTTT | CAISESDTGNTIYF
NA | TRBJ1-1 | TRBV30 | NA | TGTGCCTGGAGTAGGGGACAGAACACTGAAGCTTTCTTT | CAWSRGQNTEAFF
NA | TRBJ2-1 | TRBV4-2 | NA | TGTGCCAGCAGCCAAGATGGGAGCCTCACCTACAATGAGCAGTTCTTC | CASSQDGSLTYNEQFF
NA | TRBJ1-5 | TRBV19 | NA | TGTGCCAGTAGCCAGGGGAATAGCAATCAGCCCCAGCATTTT | CASSQGNSNQPQHF
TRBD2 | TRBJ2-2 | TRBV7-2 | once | TGTGCCAGCAGCCCGCATAGCGGGGGGGCGTCCGGGGAGCTGTTTTTT | CASSPHSGGASGELFF
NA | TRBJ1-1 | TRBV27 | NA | TGTGCCAGCAGTTTACTCGAGGGCACTGAAGCTTTCTTT | CASSLLEGTEAFF
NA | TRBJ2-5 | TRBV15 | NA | TGTGCCACCAGCAGAGTCTACCAAGCCCTGTACCAAGAGACCCAGTACTTC | CATSRVYQALYQETQYF
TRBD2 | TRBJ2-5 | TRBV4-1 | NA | TGCGCCAGCAGCCAGGGACTAGCGCGGGAGACCCAGTACTTC | CASSQGLARETQYF
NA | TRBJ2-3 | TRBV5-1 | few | TGCGCCAGCAGCCCCTGGCAGGGCCCCTCTTCAGGTACGCAGTATTTT | CASSPWQGPSSGTQYF
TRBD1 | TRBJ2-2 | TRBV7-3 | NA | TGTGCCAGCAGCCCGCGACAGGGCCTAACGACCGGGGAGCTGTTTTTT | CASSPRQGLTTGELFF
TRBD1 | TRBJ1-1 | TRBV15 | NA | TGTGCCACCAGCAGGCCACAGGGGGCGCGAACTGAAGCTTTCTTT | CATSRPQGARTEAFF
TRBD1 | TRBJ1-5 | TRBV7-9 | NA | TGTGCCAGCAGCCCTGGTTGGACAGGGGACTTTCATCAGCCCCAGCATTTT | CASSPGWTGDFHQPQHF
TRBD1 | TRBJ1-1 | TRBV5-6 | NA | TGTGCCAGCAGCGAGCGGACAGGGTTGAATAACACTGAAGCTTTCTTT | CASSERTGLNNTEAFF
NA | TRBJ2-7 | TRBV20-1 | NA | TGCAGTGCTACAGGGCCCTACGAGCAGTACTTC | CSATGPYEQYF
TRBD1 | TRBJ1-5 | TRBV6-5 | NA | TGTGCCAGCAGACCGACAGGGGAGGTTCAGCCCCAGCATTTT | CASRPTGEVQPQHF
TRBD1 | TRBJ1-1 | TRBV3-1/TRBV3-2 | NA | TGTGCCAGCACCCTGGGACAGAGAAACACTGAAGCTTTCTTT | CASTLGQRNTEAFF
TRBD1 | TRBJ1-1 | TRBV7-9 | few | TGTGCCAGCAGCCCGGGACAGGGAGAGGGAGCTTTCTTT | CASSPGQGEGAFF
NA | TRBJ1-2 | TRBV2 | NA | TGTGCCATCCCGGGAAGAACCTACGACTATGGCTACACCTTC | CAIPGRTYDYGYTF
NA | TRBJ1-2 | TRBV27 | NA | TGTGCCAGCAGTTTATCTTTGACAGCTTTAGATGGCTACACCTTC | CASSLSLTALDGYTF
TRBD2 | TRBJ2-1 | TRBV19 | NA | TGTGCCAGTAGTACTACTAGCGGGAGATCGGGCAATGAGCAGTTCTTC | CASSTTSGRSGNEQFF
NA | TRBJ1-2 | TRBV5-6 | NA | TGTGCCAGCAGCTTGGGCCCCAGGGGTATAGACTATGGCTACACCTTC | CASSLGPRGIDYGYTF
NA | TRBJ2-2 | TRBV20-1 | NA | TGCAGTGCTAGTCGGGGTAGAGGTCGAGGCGGGGAGCTGTTTTTT | CSASRGRGRGGELFF
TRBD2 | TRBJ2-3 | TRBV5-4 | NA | TGTGCCAGCAGCTCCCGGACTAGCGCGGACACAGATACGCAGTATTTT | CASSSRTSADTDTQYF
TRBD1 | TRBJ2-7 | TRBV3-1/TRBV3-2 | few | TGTGCCAGCAGCCAACCGGGACAGGGATCCTACGAGCAGTACTTC | CASSQPGQGSYEQYF
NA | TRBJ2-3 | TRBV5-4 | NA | TGTGCCAGCAGCTTCTCCGGGGTGACAGATACGCAGTATTTT | CASSFSGVTDTQYF
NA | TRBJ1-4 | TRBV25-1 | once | TGTGCCAGCAGAGACTCTCCTAATGAAAAACTGTTTTTT | CASRDSPNEKLFF
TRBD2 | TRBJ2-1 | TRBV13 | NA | TGTGCCAGCAGCGTAGGACTAGCGATTTTATCCTACAATGAGCAGTTCTTC | CASSVGLAILSYNEQFF
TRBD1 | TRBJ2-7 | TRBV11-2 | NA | TGTGCCAGCAGCTTAGGCGGACAGGGAGAGGCCTACGAGCAGTACTTC | CASSLGGQGEAYEQYF
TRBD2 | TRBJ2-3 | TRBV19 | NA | TGTGCCAGTAGTTCCTCTCCACTGGGCGGGAGCGCAGATACGCAGTATTTT | CASSSSPLGGSADTQYF
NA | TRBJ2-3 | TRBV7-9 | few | TGTGCCAGCAGCTTGACTGCTAGCACAGATACGCAGTATTTT | CASSLTASTDTQYF
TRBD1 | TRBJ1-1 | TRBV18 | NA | TGTGCCAGCTCACCACAAGGACAGGGGAACACTGAAGCTTTCTTT | CASSPQGQGNTEAFF
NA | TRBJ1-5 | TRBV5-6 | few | TGTGCCAGCAGCACCAAGGACAGATATAGCAATCAGCCCCAGCATTTT | CASSTKDRYSNQPQHF
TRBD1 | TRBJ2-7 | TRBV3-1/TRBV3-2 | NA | TGTGCCAGCAGCCGCGCCGGGACAGGGTCGTACGAGCAGTACTTC | CASSRAGTGSYEQYF
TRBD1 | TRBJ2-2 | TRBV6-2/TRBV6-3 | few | TGTGCCAGCAGTATACAGGGGGCAGGAGGCACCGGGGAGCTGTTTTTT | CASSIQGAGGTGELFF
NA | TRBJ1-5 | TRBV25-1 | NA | TGTGCCAGCAGTGAACCAGGGGTGGGTCAGCCCCAGCATTTT | CASSEPGVGQPQHF
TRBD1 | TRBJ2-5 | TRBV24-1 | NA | TGTGCCACCAGTCCTGGGCGACAGGGGGCGGGACAAGAGACCCAGTACTTC | CATSPGRQGAGQETQYF
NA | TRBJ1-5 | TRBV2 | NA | TGTGCCAGCAGTGTCGAGCGGGGTGAACAGCCCCAGCATTTT | CASSVERGEQPQHF